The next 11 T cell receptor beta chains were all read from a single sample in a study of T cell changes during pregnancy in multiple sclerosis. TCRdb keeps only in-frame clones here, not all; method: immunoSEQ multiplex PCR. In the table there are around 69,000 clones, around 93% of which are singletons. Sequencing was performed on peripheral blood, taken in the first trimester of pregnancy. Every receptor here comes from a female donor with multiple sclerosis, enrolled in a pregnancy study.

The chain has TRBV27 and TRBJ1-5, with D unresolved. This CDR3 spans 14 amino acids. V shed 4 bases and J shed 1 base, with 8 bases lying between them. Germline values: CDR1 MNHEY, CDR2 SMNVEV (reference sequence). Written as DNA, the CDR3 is TGTGCCAGCAGTTCTGAGCGAAGCAATCAGCCCCAGCATTTT. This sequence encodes CASSSERSNQPQHF.

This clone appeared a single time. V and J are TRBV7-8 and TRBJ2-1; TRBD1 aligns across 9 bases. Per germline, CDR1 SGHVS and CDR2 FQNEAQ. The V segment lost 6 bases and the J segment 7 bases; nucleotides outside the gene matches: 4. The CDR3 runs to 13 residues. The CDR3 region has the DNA TGTGCCAGCAGAGACAGGGGGAGGAATGAGCAGTTCTTC. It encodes CASRDRGRNEQFF.

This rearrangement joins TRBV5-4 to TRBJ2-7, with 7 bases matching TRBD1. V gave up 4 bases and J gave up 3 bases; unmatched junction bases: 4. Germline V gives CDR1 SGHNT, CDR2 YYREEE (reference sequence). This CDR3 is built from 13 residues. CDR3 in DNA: TGTGCCAGCAGCCATGACAGGGTCTACGAGCAGTACTTC. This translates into CASSHDRVYEQYF.

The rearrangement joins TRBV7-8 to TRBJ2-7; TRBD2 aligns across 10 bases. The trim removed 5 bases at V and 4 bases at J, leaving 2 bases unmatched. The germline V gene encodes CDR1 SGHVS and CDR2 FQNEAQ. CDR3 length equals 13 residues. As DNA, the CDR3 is TGTGCCAGCAGCAGAGCGGGAGGGTACGAGCAGTACTTC. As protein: CASSRAGGYEQYF.

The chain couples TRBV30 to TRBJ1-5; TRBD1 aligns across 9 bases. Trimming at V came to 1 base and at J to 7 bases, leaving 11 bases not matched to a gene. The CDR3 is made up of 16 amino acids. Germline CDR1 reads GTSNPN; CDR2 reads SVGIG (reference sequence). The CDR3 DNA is TGTGCCTGGAGTGCGGGACAGGGCAGTTCAGGGCAGCCCCAGCATTTT. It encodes CAWSAGQGSSGQPQHF.

The CDR3 sequence: CASSPLASGYNEQFF. In DNA form, the CDR3 reads TGTGCCAGCTCACCACTGGCTAGCGGTTACAATGAGCAGTTCTTC. The chain has TRBV18 and TRBJ2-1, with TRBD2 matching over 7 bases. The germline V gene has CDR1 KGHSH and CDR2 LQKENI. V shed 1 base and J 4 bases; nucleotides not matched to a gene: 4. The CDR3 extends over 15 amino acids.

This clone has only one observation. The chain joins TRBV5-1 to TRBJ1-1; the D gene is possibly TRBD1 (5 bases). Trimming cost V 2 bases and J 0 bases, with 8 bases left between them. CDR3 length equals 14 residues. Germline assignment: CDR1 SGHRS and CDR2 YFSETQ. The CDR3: CASSFRQLNTEAFF. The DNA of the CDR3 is TGCGCCAGCAGCTTTAGACAGTTGAACACTGAAGCTTTCTTT.

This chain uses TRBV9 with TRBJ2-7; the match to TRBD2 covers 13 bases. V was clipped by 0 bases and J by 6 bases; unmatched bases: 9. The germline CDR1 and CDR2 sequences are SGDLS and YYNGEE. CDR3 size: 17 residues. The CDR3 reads CASSVGSGLAGVGEQYF. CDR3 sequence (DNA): TGTGCCAGCAGCGTAGGCTCCGGACTAGCGGGAGTGGGCGAGCAGTACTTC.

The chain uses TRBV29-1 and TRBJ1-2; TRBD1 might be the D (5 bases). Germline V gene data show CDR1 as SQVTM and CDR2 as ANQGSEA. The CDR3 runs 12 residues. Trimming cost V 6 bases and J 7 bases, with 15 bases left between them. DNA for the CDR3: TGCAGCGTCGGTGGGGCTAGGCGTGGCTACACCTTC. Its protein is CSVGGARRGYTF.

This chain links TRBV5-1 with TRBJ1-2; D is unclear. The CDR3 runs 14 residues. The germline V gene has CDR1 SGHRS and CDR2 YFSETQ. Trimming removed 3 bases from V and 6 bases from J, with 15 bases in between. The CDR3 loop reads CASSSSGRYDGYTF. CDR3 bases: TGCGCCAGCAGCTCCTCGGGGAGGTACGATGGCTACACCTTC.

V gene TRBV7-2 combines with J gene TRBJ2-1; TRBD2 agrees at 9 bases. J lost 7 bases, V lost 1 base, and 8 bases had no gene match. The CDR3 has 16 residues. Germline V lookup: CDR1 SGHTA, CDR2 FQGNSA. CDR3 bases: TGTGCCAGCAGCTTAGTAAGTCTAGCGGGAAATAATGAGCAGTTCTTC. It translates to CASSLVSLAGNNEQFF. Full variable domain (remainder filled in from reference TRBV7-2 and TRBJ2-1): GAGVSQSPSNKVTEKGKDVELRCDPISGHTALYWYRQSLGQGLEFLIYFQGNSAPDKSGLPSDRFSAERTGGSVSTLTIQRTQQEDSAVYLCASSLVSLAGNNEQFFGPGTRLTVL.